The 19 T cell receptor beta chains below come from one sample, sequenced in a study of shared clonotypes between healthy human individuals. Profiling relied on immunoSEQ multiplex PCR, and the TCRdb table lists in-frame clones only, not all of them. The sample has nearly 1,000,000 clones, more than 75% seen once. Source material: memory CD4+ T cells sorted from blood. Subset meaning: CD45RA-negative fraction. These receptors were collected from a young man in good health.

J is TRBJ2-7 and V is TRBV19, with TRBD2 matching 7 bases. The ends lost 4 bases at V and 4 bases at J; junction bases unmatched: 4. This CDR3 comprises 13 residues. In germline, CDR1 is LNHDA, CDR2 SQIVND (reference sequence). The CDR3 protein is CASSTMGGYEQYF. The CDR3 region has the DNA TGTGCCAGTAGTACCATGGGAGGGTACGAGCAGTACTTC.

The chain links TRBV4-1 to TRBJ2-3; D unresolved. The CDR3 is 14 amino acids. Trimming stripped 3 bases from V and 2 bases from J, with 9 bases between. Germline CDR1 MGHRA, CDR2 YSYEKL. The CDR3 sequence: CASSQWGITDTQYF. Here the CDR3 DNA reads TGCGCCAGCAGCCAGTGGGGAATCACAGATACGCAGTATTTT.

V gene TRBV11-2 combines with J gene TRBJ1-1, with TRBD1 identical over 7 bases. J gave up 9 bases and V 1 base, and 8 bases lay outside the gene matches. Germline V gene lookup returns CDR1 SGHAT and CDR2 FQNNGV. The CDR3 covers 14 residues. The CDR3 is CASSLAGDSTKAFF. The CDR3 DNA sequence: TGTGCCAGCAGCTTAGCCGGGGACAGTACCAAAGCTTTCTTT.

This clone was detected ten times or more. The genes are TRBV6-1 and TRBJ2-7; D is perhaps TRBD2 (6 bases). Trimming cost V 10 bases and J 0 bases, with 16 bases left between them. The CDR3 length is 14 residues. Germline CDR1 and CDR2: MNHNS and SASEGT. This CDR3 is CATRERASSYEQYF. The CDR3, as DNA: TGTGCCACTCGTGAGCGGGCCAGCTCCTACGAGCAGTACTTC.

The CDR3 loop reads CASSVRDREFYGYTF. DNA for the CDR3: TGTGCCAGCAGCGTGCGGGACAGAGAATTCTATGGCTACACCTTC. The rearrangement uses TRBV5-4 and TRBJ1-2; TRBD1 agrees at 7 bases. Per germline, CDR1 SGHNT and CDR2 YYREEE (reference sequence). The trim removed 4 bases at V and 4 bases at J, leaving 10 bases unmatched. The CDR3 covers 15 residues.

This clone came up once. V gene TRBV11-2 combines with J gene TRBJ2-7, with D perhaps matching TRBD2 (5 bases). Germline V gene sequence: CDR1 SGHAT, CDR2 FQNNGV. Trimming removed 5 bases at V and 10 bases at J, with 12 bases between. This CDR3 has 11 amino acids. This chain's CDR3 is CASSPGIRQYF. The CDR3 region has the DNA TGTGCCAGCAGCCCGGGGATTCGACAGTACTTC. The full variable domain, rest sourced from reference TRBV11-2 and TRBJ2-7, is EAGVAQSPRYKIIEKRQSVAFWCNPISGHATLYWYQQILGQGPKLLIQFQNNGVVDDSQLPKDRFSAERLKGVDSTLKIQPAKLEDSAVYLCASSPGIRQYFGPGTRLTVT.

The CDR3 sequence is CASSDGTHSQYF. The CDR3 DNA follows: TGTGCCAGCAGTGACGGCACGCACTCTCAGTATTTT. The V gene is TRBV2, the J gene TRBJ2-3; no clear D gene. Germline CDR1 is SNHLY and CDR2 is FYNNEI. The CDR3 spans 12 residues. Trimming shortened V by 3 bases and J by 12 bases, and 13 bases separated the two germline ends.

The table lists this clone with many counts. This sequence joins TRBV18 and TRBJ2-4; 12 positions match TRBD2. V gave up 1 base and J gave up 4 bases; unmatched junction bases: 2. CDR3 length: 16 amino acids. Germline CDR1 reads KGHSH; CDR2 reads LQKENI. The CDR3 sequence: CASSPRGLAGKNIQYF. The CDR3 DNA reads TGTGCCAGCTCACCACGAGGACTAGCGGGAAAAAACATTCAGTACTTC.

Comment on this clone: Distinct nucleotide sequences in the sample also encode this CDR3. The rearrangement links TRBV18 to TRBJ2-2; the match to TRBD1 covers 9 bases. Germline values: CDR1 KGHSH, CDR2 LQKENI. With V trimmed by 5 bases and J by 4 bases, 5 bases remained unmatched. CDR3 length: 15 amino acids. CDR3 protein: CASSSTGGGTGELFF. CDR3 nucleotide sequence: TGTGCCAGCTCAAGTACAGGGGGCGGCACCGGGGAGCTGTTTTTT.

The chain uses TRBV7-2 and TRBJ2-5; D ambiguous. Germline V CDR1 and CDR2: SGHTA, FQGNSA. This CDR3 has 15 residues. The V end lost 6 bases, the J end lost 2 bases, and 16 bases lay between the germline ends. Here the CDR3 DNA reads TGTGCCAGCAGTTTTAGTTCCCAACCGCAAGAGACCCAGTACTTC. Translated: CASSFSSQPQETQYF.

The rearrangement links TRBV30 to TRBJ1-6; no clear D. Trimming took 2 bases from V and 10 from J, leaving 21 bases between them. Germline V gene lookup returns CDR1 GTSNPN and CDR2 SVGIG (reference sequence). CDR3 size: 16 residues. CDR3 region: CAWSLALGVGGSPLHF. As DNA, the CDR3 is TGTGCCTGGAGTCTGGCCCTAGGAGTGGGAGGCTCACCCCTCCACTTT.

The chain carries TRBV20-1 and TRBJ2-1; D perhaps matches TRBD1 (6 bases). This CDR3 has 11 residues. Germline CDR1 reads DFQATT; CDR2 reads SNEGSKA (reference sequence). The V and J ends lost 6 bases and 12 bases respectively, with 15 bases between them. The CDR3 spells CSAIGGAGQFF. The CDR3 nucleotides read TGCAGTGCCATTGGGGGCGCGGGGCAGTTCTTC.

This chain connects TRBV5-6 to TRBJ2-2; D is undetermined. Trimming took 1 base from V and 2 from J, leaving 6 bases between them. The CDR3 runs 14 residues. CDR1 and CDR2 from the germline V gene are SGHDT and YYEEEE. The CDR3 DNA follows: TGTGCCAGCAGCTTGAGGTTTAACACCGGGGAGCTGTTTTTT. Translating it yields CASSLRFNTGELFF.

J is TRBJ1-1 and V is TRBV28; TRBD1 aligns across 7 bases. Per the germline V gene, CDR1 is MDHEN and CDR2 is SYDVKM. This CDR3 comprises 13 residues. The V segment lost 10 bases and the J segment 1 base; nucleotides outside the gene matches: 6. CDR3 loop: CATTGAQNTEAFF. DNA of the CDR3: TGTGCCACAACAGGGGCCCAGAACACTGAAGCTTTCTTT. The entire variable domain, with the rest obtained from reference TRBV28 and TRBJ1-1, is as follows: DVKVTQSSRYLVKRTGEKVFLECVQDMDHENMFWYRQDPGLGLRLIYFSYDVKMKEKGDIPEGYSVSREKKERFSLILESASTNQTSMYLCATTGAQNTEAFFGQGTRLTVV.

For the CDR3, the DNA is TGTGCCAGTAGTATAAAGCTAGCGGGAGGCGCGGGTGAGCAGTTCTTC. This gives the protein CASSIKLAGGAGEQFF. The chain is built from TRBV19 and TRBJ2-1, with 11 bases lining up with TRBD2. The CDR3 totals 16 residues. Per the germline V gene, CDR1 is LNHDA and CDR2 is SQIVND (reference sequence). The junction had 9 bases not matched to a gene; V was cut back by 2 bases and J by 9 bases. Based on the CDR3 plus reference TRBV19 and TRBJ2-1, the full variable domain is DGGITQSPKYLFRKEGQNVTLSCEQNLNHDAMYWYRQDPGQGLRLIYYSQIVNDFQKGDIAEGYSVSREKKESFPLTVTSAQKNPTAFYLCASSIKLAGGAGEQFFGPGTRLTVL.

This chain links TRBV6-1 with TRBJ2-2, with 8 bases matching TRBD2. The CDR3 runs 16 residues. Germline CDR1 reads MNHNS; CDR2 reads SASEGT. The V and J ends lost 3 bases and 4 bases, in that order; junction bases with no gene match: 7. CDR3 residues: CASSDASGLSTGELFF. In nucleotides, the CDR3 is TGTGCCAGCAGTGATGCTAGCGGGCTGAGCACCGGGGAGCTGTTTTTT.

The chain recombines TRBV18 with TRBJ1-5, with 8 bases lining up with TRBD1. This CDR3 spans 16 amino acids. After removal of 3 bases from V and 0 bases from J, the junction contained 4 bases not matched to a gene. In germline, CDR1 is KGHSH, CDR2 LQKENI. Here the CDR3 reads CASSPSGGGSNQPQHF. Written as DNA, the CDR3 is TGTGCCAGCTCACCTTCAGGGGGCGGTAGCAATCAGCCCCAGCATTTT.

The V and J genes are TRBV2 and TRBJ2-3; 13 bases agree with TRBD2. CDR1 is SNHLY, CDR2 FYNNEI, per germline. The CDR3 is 18 amino acids. J lost 2 bases, V lost 5 bases, and 10 bases had no gene match. CDR3 in amino acids: CASSLPGLAGSYTDTQYF. CDR3 coding DNA: TGTGCCAGCAGTCTTCCGGGACTAGCGGGGAGCTACACAGATACGCAGTATTTT. Full variable domain (remainder filled in from reference TRBV2 and TRBJ2-3): EPEVTQTPSHQVTQMGQEVILRCVPISNHLYFYWYRQILGQKVEFLVSFYNNEISEKSEIFDDQFSVERPDGSNFTLKIRSTKLEDSAMYFCASSLPGLAGSYTDTQYFGPGTRLTVL.

The rearrangement links TRBV7-9 to TRBJ2-5, with 7 nucleotides matching TRBD1. V lost 4 bases, J lost 0 bases, and 8 bases stayed unmatched. Germline V lookup: CDR1 SEHNR, CDR2 FQNEAQ (reference sequence). This CDR3 contains 16 residues. The CDR3: CASSSGQDPYQETQYF. CDR3 DNA sequence: TGTGCCAGCAGCTCCGGACAGGATCCCTACCAAGAGACCCAGTACTTC. The full variable domain, rest sourced from reference TRBV7-9 and TRBJ2-5, is DTGVSQNPRHKITKRGQNVTFRCDPISEHNRLYWYRQTLGQGPEFLTYFQNEAQLEKSRLLSDRFSAERPKGSFSTLEIQRTEQGDSAMYLCASSSGQDPYQETQYFGPGTRLLVL.